This TCR beta chain was found in a study of blood T cells in healthy people across ages. Study context: Per every two T cells, about one barcoded beta molecule was captured by template switching.

The second PCR ran roughly 6 to 12 cycles with a sample-barcoded 5' primer and J-beta primers. The template-switch adaptor, which had 12 random nucleotides, put a tag on each cDNA molecule. MiXCR was run by TCRdb on the 5' RACE reads, yielding one entry per CDR3 protein. The table records approximately 1.5 million distinct CDR3 sequences, around 35% of them present only once. V shed 3 bases, J shed 5 bases, and the junction held 11 bases outside the gene matches. CDR1 and CDR2 from the germline V gene are SGHDT and YYEEEE. The CDR3 totals 15 residues. The sample comprised blood. This TCR derives from a woman in her twenties or thirties in good health. The chain links TRBV5-6 to TRBJ2-7; 7 nucleotides match TRBD2. The CDR3 sequence is CASSYRRAGTNEQYF. CDR3 DNA: TGTGCCAGCAGCTACCGTAGGGCAGGGACTAACGAGCAGTACTTC.